This TCR beta chain is drawn from a study of STAT5B mutations in CD4+ large granular lymphocyte leukemia. In regard to this clone: The antigen is unknown.

Whole-study findings and limits: Top patient clones used TRBV06 genes more often: 8/27 versus 2/35 in controls. No patients shared main leukemic clonotypes, though roughly 27% appeared at low frequency elsewhere. The CD4+ versus CD8+ T-LGLL clonality difference may reflect limited sample size.

This table comes from immunoSEQ multiplex PCR, and its TCRdb copy is limited to in-frame clones, with some not included. The repertoire holds about 35,000 clones, with about 76% as singletons. V lost 3 bases and J lost 6; bases outside the gene matches: 8. The V gene's germline CDR1 is SGHAT and CDR2 FQNNGV. CDR3 length equals 16 residues. Material: CD4+ T cells from blood buffy coats. The chain recombines TRBV11-2 with TRBJ2-3; TRBD2 matches at 11 bases. This sequence originates from a human donor in good health. For the CDR3, the DNA is TGTGCCAGCAGCTTCTCACTAGCGGGGGCAGGTGATACGCAGTATTTT. Protein product: CASSFSLAGAGDTQYF.